A single TCR beta chain is shown here with its context. The sample comes from a study of control samples from healthy donors and cancer patients. Here immunoSEQ multiplex PCR was the method, and the copy in TCRdb shows in-frame clones only, minus some. The repertoire consists of over 75,000 clones, with roughly 91% occurring once and the leading ten covering 15% to 17%. CDR3 length: 16 amino acids. V trimming: 1 base; J trimming: 7 bases; junction bases outside the gene matches: 11. Germline V lookup: CDR1 SEHNR, CDR2 FQNEAQ (reference sequence). This receptor was taken from a man aged 25-45 years in good health. The sample comprised blood. This chain uses TRBV7-9 with TRBJ1-2; the match to TRBD1 covers 8 bases. This chain's CDR3 is CASSLGGGQDPSGYTF. The CDR3 nucleotides are TGTGCCAGCAGCTTAGGAGGGGGACAGGACCCATCTGGCTACACCTTC.